This T cell receptor beta chain was captured by sequencing in a study of blood T cell repertoires in COVID-19 (dated by TCRdb to about 2020). Some background on the complete study: The collaborator samples originated in the United States, Italy and Spain and spanned the acute and convalescent phases of COVID-19. The material from the prospective study consisted of cDNA or gDNA derived from T cells, B-cell-depleted T cells, or PBMCs. The dataset comprised deeply sampled blood TCRbeta repertoires from subjects exposed to, actively infected with, or recovered from COVID-19. The repertoires were released in a freely available public database meant as a resource for research on the immune response to SARS-CoV-2. Samples were obtained from the ongoing ImmuneRACE study (first 160 participants) and from 1,254 subjects provided by 6 global collaborators. Nearly every sample came with metadata listing a de-identified subject ID, COVID-19 status, age in years and sex. Where available, HLA class I and class II types were taken from metadata supplied by the sample provider and were not determined by assay-based typing.

In the prospective study, participants were about 18 to 100 years old, resided in about 25 geographic areas of the United States, and were enrolled through a virtual design. In the prospective study, cohorts were assigned on the basis of participant-reported clinical history obtained from a screening survey and a study questionnaire. For ImmuneRACE Cohort 3, a participant was defined as recovered based on two consecutive negative NP/OP PCR tests, clearance by a healthcare professional, or resolution of symptoms. Each participant in the prospective study had whole blood, serum and a nasopharyngeal or oropharyngeal swab collected by mobile phlebotomists. Additional blood draws and questionnaires over an approximately 2-month period could optionally be provided by prospective study participants. Blood samples from the prospective study were shipped frozen or at room temperature prior to DNA extraction.

As for this clone: The target of this receptor is not known. Base qualities were left out, and no much larger clone turns up one base away.

Here is what the overall study found, with its caveats: Clinical and demographic metadata were provided uncurated, with the amount varying by source and participant.

TCRbeta CDR3 regions were amplified from genomic DNA by means of the immunoSEQ Assay, a bias-controlled multiplex PCR. The authors processed their data as follows. Within the assay, amplification of reference gene primers was used to estimate how many nucleated cells each sample contained. To quantify the absolute abundance of each unique TCRbeta CDR3 rearrangement, sequence reads were collapsed and filtered. Productive Simpson clonality was computed per sample as the square root of Simpson's diversity index over productive rearrangements. In its TCRdb copy, this immuneACCESS table keeps in-frame sequences only and misses some clones. Where compared with another copy, unresolved V genes explain less than half of these, and the others have no known cause. Clonal size and the V and J genes are those of that table, whereas D and trimming came from the DNA. The sample includes 250,000 to 300,000 clones, with 88% observed a single time. The biggest ten clones account for approximately 1% of the sample.

Relative to germline, V is 4 bases shorter and J is 0 bases shorter, with 16 bases between their ends. The germline V gene yields SGHDT for CDR1 and YYEEEE for CDR2. Taken from cysteine to phenylalanine, the CDR3 has 16 residues. Of all the DNA, just the CDR3 is kept, 48 bases in frame from base 1. Recombination connected TRBV5-6 to TRBJ1-1; no confident D gene assignment can be made. This TCR came from a woman aged 25 to 39 who had recovered from COVID-19. Sequenced: PBMCs or T cells enriched from blood (not recorded which). The CDR3 in this case is CASSPPMRTVNTEAFF. In nucleotides, the sequence is TGTGCCAGCAGCCCCCCGATGAGAACGGTGAACACTGAAGCTTTCTTT. Extended through the reference TRBV5-6 and TRBJ1-1 proteins, this CDR3 yields the full variable domain: DAGVTQSPTHLIKTRGQQVTLRCSPKSGHDTVSWYQQALGQGPQFIFQYYEEEERQRGNFPDRFSGHQFPNYSSELNVNALLLGDSALYLCASSPPMRTVNTEAFFGQGTRLTVV.